Reported below is one TCR beta chain. Its matching antigen is unknown. This sample is drawn from a study of radiotherapy plus CTLA-4 blockade in lung cancer. The study, taken as a whole, reports: In blood, tumor-derived TCR clones expanded after radiotherapy plus ipilimumab.

Germline trimming cut 8 bases from V and 3 bases from J; bases unmatched to any gene: 3. The CDR3 is 13 amino acids. Germline assignment: CDR1 SNHLY and CDR2 FYNNEI. Clones were sequenced by immunoSEQ multiplex PCR, and TCRdb holds only the in-frame ones, with some missing. This table holds just under 60,000 clones, approximately 70% found once. The chain recombines TRBV2 with TRBJ2-4; 8 bases map to TRBD1. The specimen was peripheral blood, collected from a patient treated with radiotherapy plus ipilimumab. This TCR came from a human donor with non-small cell lung cancer whose response to radiotherapy plus ipilimumab could not be evaluated. CDR3 in amino acids: CASEGQGKNIQYF. The CDR3 coding sequence is TGTGCCAGCGAAGGACAGGGCAAAAACATTCAGTACTTC.